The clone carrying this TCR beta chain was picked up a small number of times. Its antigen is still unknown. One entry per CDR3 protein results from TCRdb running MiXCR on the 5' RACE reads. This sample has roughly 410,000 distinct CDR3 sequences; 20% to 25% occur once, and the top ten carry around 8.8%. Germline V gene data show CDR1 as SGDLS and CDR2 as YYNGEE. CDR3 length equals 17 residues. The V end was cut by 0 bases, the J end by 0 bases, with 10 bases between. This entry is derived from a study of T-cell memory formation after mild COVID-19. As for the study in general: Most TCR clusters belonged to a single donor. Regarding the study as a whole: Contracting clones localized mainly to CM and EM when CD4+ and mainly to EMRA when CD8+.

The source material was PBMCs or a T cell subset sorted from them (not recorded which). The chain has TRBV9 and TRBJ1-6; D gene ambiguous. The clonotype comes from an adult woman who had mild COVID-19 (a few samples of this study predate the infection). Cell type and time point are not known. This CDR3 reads CASSVDPRISYNSPLHF. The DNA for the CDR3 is TGTGCCAGCAGCGTAGATCCGAGGATCTCCTATAATTCACCCCTCCACTTT.